Listed here are 14 T cell receptor beta chains from one sample, sequenced in a study of T cell repertoires in cytomegalovirus infection. Each CDR3 protein gets one entry after TCRdb re-called the reads with MiXCR. The table shows fewer than 850,000 distinct CDR3 sequences, with under 35% occurring only once. No cognate antigen is known for these TCRs. Sequencing used cultured CD8+ T cells from PBMCs, obtained from culture after CMV antigen stimulation. The receptors stem from a human donor in good health (CMV status not recorded). Some clones in this sample may be carry-over from other donors' samples.

This rearrangement joins TRBV27 to TRBJ2-6; D uncertain. Trimming removed 5 bases at V and 2 bases at J, with 13 bases between. This CDR3 spans 16 amino acids. The V gene's germline CDR1 is MNHEY and CDR2 SMNVEV (reference sequence). The CDR3 DNA sequence: TGTGCCAGCAGTGACAATCCCCTCCCTGGGGCCAACGTCCTGACTTTC. Translated: CASSDNPLPGANVLTF.

In its sample, this clonotype was seen a few times. This sequence joins TRBV10-3 and TRBJ1-1; D call uncertain. The germline V gene encodes CDR1 ENHRY and CDR2 SYGVKD. This CDR3 has 16 amino acids. V dropped 0 bases and J dropped 0 bases, with 11 bases sitting between them. The CDR3 sequence: CAISESPTELNTEAFF. As DNA, the CDR3 is TGTGCCATCAGTGAGTCGCCCACAGAGCTGAACACTGAAGCTTTCTTT.

The chain combines TRBV4-3 with TRBJ2-4; 8 nucleotides align to TRBD2. Looked up from germline, CDR1 is LGHNA and CDR2 is YSLEER. V trimming: 10 bases; J trimming: 4 bases; junction bases outside the gene matches: 12. The CDR3 loop spans 15 amino acids. Here the CDR3 reads CANQRSGGGKNIQYF. Here the CDR3 DNA reads TGCGCCAACCAAAGGAGCGGGGGTGGAAAAAACATTCAGTACTTC.

In its sample, this clonotype was seen a few times. CDR3 coding DNA: TGTGCCAGCAGCACCGCCGGGACAACGAACACCGGGGAGCTGTTTTTT. Amino acids: CASSTAGTTNTGELFF. The chain has TRBV7-9 and TRBJ2-2; a possible D gene is TRBD1 (6 bases). Germline CDR1 SEHNR, CDR2 FQNEAQ (reference sequence). V lost 5 bases and J 0 bases, leaving 13 bases between the germline ends. The CDR3 length is 16 residues.

This chain connects TRBV12-5 to TRBJ2-7; 7 nucleotides match TRBD1. The CDR3 contains 14 residues. The V segment lost 6 bases and the J segment 3 bases; nucleotides outside the gene matches: 8. Per the germline V gene, CDR1 is LGHNT and CDR2 is FRNRAP. The CDR3 is CASGPGQADYEQYF. CDR3 DNA sequence: TGTGCTAGTGGACCCGGACAGGCCGACTACGAGCAGTACTTC.

The chain links TRBV20-1 to TRBJ1-1; 7 bases align to TRBD1. With V trimmed by 4 bases and J by 1 base, 12 bases remained unmatched. This CDR3 spans 16 amino acids. The germline CDR1 and CDR2 sequences are DFQATT and SNEGSKA (reference sequence). The CDR3 sequence: CSATGTPQGGNTEAFF. As DNA, the CDR3 is TGCAGTGCTACCGGGACACCCCAGGGGGGGAACACTGAAGCTTTCTTT.

This clonotype has just a few counts. The chain links TRBV27 to TRBJ1-1; 7 bases align to TRBD1. V lost 6 bases, J lost 1 base, and 8 bases stayed unmatched. Germline V lookup: CDR1 MNHEY, CDR2 SMNVEV (reference sequence). The CDR3 runs to 15 residues. The CDR3 loop reads CASRTGDDKNTEAFF. CDR3 sequence (DNA): TGTGCCAGCAGAACAGGGGACGACAAGAACACTGAAGCTTTCTTT.

The chain recombines TRBV27 with TRBJ2-1, with 14 bases lining up with TRBD2. The germline V gene has CDR1 MNHEY and CDR2 SMNVEV (reference sequence). V trimming: 5 bases; J trimming: 7 bases; junction bases outside the gene matches: 7. The CDR3 has 16 amino acids. CDR3 amino acids: CASSLGTSGGGNEQFF. DNA for the CDR3: TGTGCCAGCAGTCTAGGGACTAGCGGGGGCGGGAATGAGCAGTTCTTC.

The table lists this clonotype with a few counts. The rearrangement uses TRBV12-3 or TRBV12-4 and TRBJ1-2, with TRBD1 as a possible D gene (5 bases). V lost 3 bases to trimming and J lost 2 bases, with 13 bases between them. The CDR3 is made up of 15 amino acids. CDR3 nucleotides: TGTGCCAGCAGTTTTTTCGGAGGGACCAACTATGGCTACACCTTC. Its protein is CASSFFGGTNYGYTF.

This chain uses TRBV13 with TRBJ2-1; D is perhaps TRBD1 or TRBD2 (6 bases each). The CDR3 sequence is 14 residues long. Germline CDR1 reads PRHDT; CDR2 reads FYEKMQ (reference sequence). The germline V and J ends were trimmed by 6 bases and 2 bases, with 11 bases remaining between them. CDR3 amino acids: CASRRRGAYNEQFF. The CDR3 DNA reads as TGTGCCAGCAGACGGAGGGGGGCCTACAATGAGCAGTTCTTC.

This clonotype occurred many times. The chain couples TRBV12-3 or TRBV12-4 to TRBJ1-5, with D maybe TRBD1 (5 bases). Between the trimmed V and J ends, which lost 3 bases and 7 bases, there was a span of 13 bases. This CDR3 comprises 14 residues. The chain's CDR3 is CASSLGVYVQPQHF. In DNA, the CDR3 is TGTGCCAGCAGTTTGGGGGTCTACGTGCAGCCCCAGCATTTT.

In this sample, this clonotype turned up a few times. The chain couples TRBV19 to TRBJ2-7; D gene unclear. The length of the CDR3 is 14 residues. Trimming cost V 6 bases and J 2 bases, with 14 bases left between them. Germline lookup yields CDR1 LNHDA and CDR2 SQIVND (reference sequence). CDR3 loop: CASRSQESPYEQYF. CDR3 nucleotide sequence: TGTGCCAGTAGGAGTCAGGAAAGTCCCTACGAGCAGTACTTC. The complete variable domain, with remaining parts taken from reference TRBV19 and TRBJ2-7, reads DGGITQSPKYLFRKEGQNVTLSCEQNLNHDAMYWYRQDPGQGLRLIYYSQIVNDFQKGDIAEGYSVSREKKESFPLTVTSAQKNPTAFYLCASRSQESPYEQYFGPGTRLTVT.

This chain uses TRBV2 with TRBJ1-6; no clear D. The CDR3 spans 16 residues. Trimming stripped 3 bases from V and 0 bases from J, with 9 bases between. Germline V gene data show CDR1 as SNHLY and CDR2 as FYNNEI. CDR3 region: CASSDRVSSYNSPLHF. The CDR3 DNA sequence: TGTGCCAGCAGTGACCGGGTGAGCTCCTATAATTCACCCCTCCACTTT.

This chain joins TRBV6-5 and TRBJ1-1; tentative D call: TRBD1 (5 bases). Trimming shortened V by 5 bases and J by 4 bases, and 11 bases separated the two germline ends. Germline CDR1 is MNHEY and CDR2 is SVGAGI. This CDR3 has 13 residues. The CDR3 DNA reads as TGTGCCAGCAGTGCCCAGGGTGCCACTGAAGCTTTCTTT. Translated: CASSAQGATEAFF.